This T cell receptor (beta chain) appears in the sequencing data of a study of a mutant IDH1 vaccine in newly diagnosed glioma. Background on the study: Patients received vaccination from 4-6 weeks after radiotherapy alone, or with temozolomide cycles. Patients arrived already treated with radiotherapy, temozolomide, or both, most having had both.

This clone has only one observation. Its antigen remains unidentified. Sequencing was performed with immunoSEQ multiplex PCR; in TCRdb, only in-frame clones are kept and a portion is missing. The table records under 70,000 clones, around 81% of them present only once. Indicated time point: week 5, during vaccination. Vaccine doses each comprised 300 ug of mutant IDH1 20-mer peptide, with topical imiquimod. Germline V gene data show CDR1 as MGHRA and CDR2 as YSYEKL. V lost 0 bases to trimming and J lost 1 base, with 22 bases between them. This CDR3 comprises 20 residues. This receptor was taken from a man younger than 45 with glioma. Sequences were derived from PBMCs, sampled from a glioma patient whose treatment included an IDH1 peptide vaccine. The chain carries TRBV4-1 and TRBJ2-4; no clear D. The CDR3 is CASSQDQLRLPEKAKNIQYF. The CDR3 DNA sequence: TGCGCCAGCAGCCAAGATCAATTAAGACTGCCAGAGAAGGCCAAAAACATTCAGTACTTC.